This section outlines one TCR beta chain sequence together with its context. Its target is unknown. This sample is drawn from a study of spatial heterogeneity in lung cancer. In the study overall: Matched bulk RNA-seq provided a T cell module score, and TCR transcript counts in tumor regions correlated strongly with it. Findings of the study overall: Tumoral mutation counts were tracked by counts of expanded intratumoral alpha and beta TCRs.

CDR1 SGHTA and CDR2 FQGTGA come from the germline V gene. CDR3 length equals 16 residues. Trimming took 1 base from V and 3 from J; bases not matched to a gene: 3. TCRdb ran MiXCR on the 5' RACE reads and lists one entry per CDR3 protein. The profile shows about 10,000 distinct CDR3 sequences, roughly an eighth of them singletons. Time point noted: sample taken at primary tumor resection. In each case, whole RNA from tumor, nontumor lung or frozen PBMC was sequenced unsorted. The sample consisted of lung tumor tissue, taken at surgery. This receptor was taken from a female donor with early-stage non-small cell lung cancer. The V gene is TRBV7-3, the J gene TRBJ2-1; 10 bases line up with TRBD1. Written as DNA, the CDR3 is TGTGCCAGCAGCTTAAGCGGGGACAGGGGCTACAATGAGCAGTTCTTC. Translation: CASSLSGDRGYNEQFF.